This TCR beta chain was identified in a study of T cell repertoires in cytomegalovirus infection. Across the study: Matching HLA type, along with CMV infection, was indicated by public TCR beta signatures.

V trimming: 8 bases; J trimming: 1 base; junction bases outside the gene matches: 2. The CDR3 is 13 residues long. Per the germline V gene, CDR1 is ENHRY and CDR2 is SYGVKD. This clonotype showed up just a few times. The antigen is unknown. TCRdb itself ran the reads through MiXCR, one entry per CDR3 protein. Of about 310,000 distinct CDR3 sequences listed, about a sixth are singletons. Study conclusions and caveats: Dominating the ex vivo response were HLA-C-restricted CMV-specific TCR beta clonotypes.

This receptor was obtained from a human donor in good health (CMV status not recorded). Some clones in this sample may be carry-over from other donors' samples. The chain has TRBV10-3 and TRBJ2-3; 8 bases agree with TRBD2. The sequencing input was PBMCs. The CDR3 DNA reads as TGTGCCATCGGGCGGGGGGGCACAGATACGCAGTATTTT. Translating it yields CAIGRGGTDTQYF.